These 8 T cell receptor beta chains came from one sample sequenced in a study of blood T cell dynamics during melanoma immunotherapy. Some clones are missing from TCRdb's copy, which holds only in-frame ones; the method was immunoSEQ multiplex PCR. The table has several thousand clones, about 85% seen once. Time point indicated: week 3, after first cycle of checkpoint inhibitor. The sample in question was blood, obtained from a patient treated with checkpoint blockade. The receptors stem from a human donor with melanoma. Some clones in this sample may be carry-over from other donors' samples.

The rearrangement uses TRBV5-1 and TRBJ2-7; D may be TRBD1 or TRBD2 (7 bases each). The germline CDR1 and CDR2 sequences are SGHRS and YFSETQ. CDR3 length: 15 residues. V gave up 5 bases and J gave up 3 bases, with 18 bases separating them. CDR3 loop: CASRVGEGAFYEQYF. CDR3 DNA: TGCGCCAGCAGAGTCGGGGAGGGGGCGTTCTACGAGCAGTACTTC.

The gene calls are TRBV18 and TRBJ2-3; the D is unclear. The germline V gene encodes CDR1 KGHSH and CDR2 LQKENI. Between the trimmed V and J ends, which lost 3 bases and 0 bases, there was a span of 1 base. CDR3 length: 12 residues. CDR3: CASSPSTDTQYF. The CDR3 DNA reads TGTGCCAGCTCACCTAGCACAGATACGCAGTATTTT.

This chain joins TRBV2 and TRBJ2-7, with D possibly being TRBD1 (5 bases). The ends were cut back, 3 bases at V and 4 bases at J, with 16 bases in the middle. The CDR3 runs 15 residues. The germline V gene has CDR1 SNHLY and CDR2 FYNNEI. The CDR3 is CASSEGDSEVYEQYF. The CDR3 nucleotides read TGTGCCAGCAGTGAGGGTGACAGCGAGGTTTACGAGCAGTACTTC.

The table lists this clone with a count of one. The gene calls are TRBV5-1 and TRBJ2-2, with D perhaps matching TRBD1 or TRBD2 (6 bases each). The germline gives CDR1 SGHRS, CDR2 YFSETQ. CDR3 size: 16 residues. Trimming removed 1 base at V and 5 bases at J, with 15 bases between. DNA of the CDR3: TGCGCCAGCAGCTTGAATGCAGAAGGGGGGACCGGGGAGCTGTTTTTT. This sequence encodes CASSLNAEGGTGELFF.

The chain carries TRBV27 and TRBJ2-3; the match to TRBD2 covers 8 bases. Losses at the gene ends were 2 bases for V and 6 bases for J; bases not matched to a gene: 4. CDR3 length: 14 amino acids. Germline V gene sequence: CDR1 MNHEY, CDR2 SMNVEV (reference sequence). The CDR3 DNA is TGTGCCAGCAGTTTAAGGCTAGCGGGTGATACGCAGTATTTT. Its translation: CASSLRLAGDTQYF.

V is TRBV4-2 and J is TRBJ1-4; D unresolved. The germline V gene encodes CDR1 LGHNA and CDR2 YNFKEQ. The CDR3 is 15 amino acids. Trimming shortened V by 0 bases and J by 7 bases, and 12 bases separated the two germline ends. CDR3 bases: TGTGCCAGCAGCCAAGAGGGCAGATCGGCTGAAAAACTGTTTTTT. This codes for CASSQEGRSAEKLFF.

The chain has TRBV5-4 and TRBJ2-7, with unresolved D. The germline V gene has CDR1 SGHNT and CDR2 YYREEE (reference sequence). Trimming stripped 2 bases from V and 7 bases from J, with 19 bases between. CDR3 length: 15 residues. CDR3 region: CASSFKPQSSTEQYF. The CDR3 region has the DNA TGTGCCAGCAGCTTCAAACCACAGAGTTCTACGGAGCAGTACTTC.

The rearrangement links TRBV7-9 to TRBJ2-5, with D unresolved. Per the germline V gene, CDR1 is SEHNR and CDR2 is FQNEAQ (reference sequence). Trimming took 5 bases from V and 5 from J, leaving 15 bases between them. The length of the CDR3 is 14 residues. CDR3 nucleotide sequence: TGTGCCAGCAGCCGTGAAGAAAGCGTGGAGACCCAGTACTTC. Its translation: CASSREESVETQYF.